This T cell receptor beta chain originates from a study of vaccination effects on CD4 cells after COVID-19. On the study more broadly: Post-vaccine sampling occurred a median 72 days after the second dose.

Ahead of sequencing, the ViraFEST assay grew antigen-specific CD4+ T cells using viral peptide pools. Following 10 days of culture, CD4+ T cells were isolated. Either the BNT162b2 or mRNA-1273 vaccine was given to participants in two doses. The healthy vaccine recipients, who had no prior SARS-CoV-2 infection, showed negative nucleocapsid antibodies. After approximately 2 million PBMC were placed in each well, they were cultured with approximately 10 IU/ml IL-2 and about 10 ug/ml peptides. Assay used: immunoSEQ multiplex PCR; TCRdb lists only in-frame clones, some missing. Counted here are roughly 71,000 clones, about 80% occurring once; the ten biggest clones make up 0.85% to 1%. Findings and limits, study-wide: Clones induced by infection and by vaccine showed marked clonal contraction late after vaccination.

On this clone: What it recognizes is unknown.

Germline V CDR1 and CDR2: LNHDA, SQIVND (reference sequence). The CDR3 has 14 amino acids. The V and J ends lost 6 bases and 0 bases respectively, with 11 bases between them. The clonotype comes from a human donor who received a COVID-19 vaccine. The specimen was CD4+ T cells from PBMCs cultured with HCoV-OC43 spike peptides, collected after COVID-19 vaccination. Subset described: HCoV-OC43 spike overlapping peptide pool stimulation. V gene TRBV19 combines with J gene TRBJ1-1; D is perhaps TRBD1 (6 bases). The DNA for the CDR3 is TGTGCCAGTAGCCGAGGACAGTTGAACACTGAAGCTTTCTTT. Encoded protein: CASSRGQLNTEAFF.